This T cell receptor beta chain was retrieved from a study of beta chain features in type 1 diabetes. Study results and limitations: Moderate yet significant TCRB CDR3 shortening was seen in Type 1 diabetes patients in all four CD4+ subsets. Researchers could not determine here whether HLA type influences TCRB rearrangement. Short templates might get an advantage during PCR, and this would be equal in patients and controls. Insertions at VDJ junctions were less frequent in type 1 diabetes patients. These patients also deleted more nucleotides at the same junctions.

Every isolated RNA sample was fully reverse transcribed, so sequencing captured expressed TCRB transcripts. Data came from immunoSEQ multiplex PCR; TCRdb stores just in-frame clones and leaves some out. Found here are 300,000 to 400,000 clones, 10% to 15% of them singletons; the top ten hold under 0.02%. The V end lost 2 bases, the J end lost 5 bases, and 9 bases lay between the germline ends. Germline CDR1 is GTSNPN and CDR2 is SVGIG (reference sequence). This CDR3 region has 12 residues. Notes on this clone: Antigen specificity is unknown.

The origin of this receptor is a man younger than 35 in good health. The V and J genes are TRBV30 and TRBJ1-2; possibly TRBD1 for D (5 bases). Sequencing was done on a sample of naive CD4+ T cells from blood. For the CDR3, the DNA is TGTGCCTGGAGTCCGGGGGGGTATGGCTACACCTTC. The encoded protein is CAWSPGGYGYTF.